These T cell receptor beta chains were read from a single sample in a study of early T cells in non-severe SARS-CoV-2 infection. From the 5' RACE reads, TCRdb called clonotypes with MiXCR, one entry per CDR3 protein. The sample holds about 110,000 distinct CDR3 sequences; roughly 12% are singletons and the top ten take 2.5% to 4%. The sequenced sample consisted of whole blood. These receptors were obtained from an adult who was a healthcare worker with PCR-confirmed SARS-CoV-2 infection or an uninfected control (not recorded which). CDR3s include the opening cysteine and the closing phenylalanine or tryptophan. D genes are given only for firm matches. Some rows mark clone size as missing; the rest say once, few, many or name a class of expanded clone.

TRBJ1-3 | NA | TRBV2 | NA | CASSLGPGSGNTIYF | TGTGCCAGCAGTTTGGGACCGGGCTCTGGAAACACCATATATTTT
TRBJ2-1 | many | TRBV18 | NA | CASSPPRLAGFYNEQFF | TGTGCCAGCTCACCACCGAGACTTGCTGGCTTCTACAATGAGCAGTTCTTC
TRBJ2-1 | few | TRBV27 | TRBD2 | CASSHGTSGYNEQFF | TGTGCCAGCAGTCACGGGACTAGCGGCTACAATGAGCAGTTCTTC
TRBJ1-2 | many | TRBV5-1 | NA | CASSLETDFNYGYTF | TGCGCCAGCAGCTTGGAAACAGATTTTAACTATGGCTACACCTTC
TRBJ2-5 | few | TRBV3-1 | NA | CASSQDRRGEEETQYF | TGTGCCAGCAGCCAAGATCGAAGGGGAGAGGAAGAGACCCAGTACTTC
TRBJ2-2 | few | TRBV29-1 | NA | CSVNVRGPNTGELFF | TGCAGCGTCAATGTCCGGGGCCCGAACACCGGGGAGCTGTTTTTT
TRBJ2-1 | NA | TRBV11-2 | TRBD1 | CASSLIQGASNEQFF | TGTGCCAGCAGCTTAATCCAGGGGGCAAGCAATGAGCAGTTCTTC
TRBJ1-6 | few | TRBV12-3/TRBV12-4 | NA | CASSPQGPRLGPLHF | TGTGCCAGCAGCCCCCAGGGCCCCCGGCTTGGGCCCCTCCACTTT
TRBJ2-3 | few | TRBV6-6 | NA | CASSHELGDTQYF | TGTGCCAGCAGTCACGAGTTGGGAGATACGCAGTATTTT
TRBJ2-1 | NA | TRBV29-1 | NA | CSVNTPSYNEQFF | TGCAGCGTTAACACTCCCTCTTATAATGAGCAGTTCTTC
TRBJ1-1 | NA | TRBV6-2/TRBV6-3 | NA | CATHIPGIVNTEAFF | TGTGCCACCCACATCCCAGGGATCGTGAACACTGAAGCTTTCTTT
TRBJ2-7 | many | TRBV11-3 | NA | CASSLDRGSEQYF | TGTGCCAGCAGCTTAGATCGGGGATCCGAGCAGTACTTC
TRBJ2-3 | few | TRBV24-1 | NA | CATSGSGLVVDTQYF | TGTGCCACCAGTGGAAGCGGACTGGTGGTAGATACGCAGTATTTT
TRBJ1-2 | few | TRBV18 | NA | CASSPGADPPYGYTF | TGTGCCAGCTCACCAGGGGCCGACCCACCTTATGGCTACACCTTC
TRBJ2-3 | many | TRBV7-2 | NA | CASSSTLNIGDTQYF | TGTGCCAGCAGCTCCACTCTAAATATAGGAGATACGCAGTATTTT
TRBJ2-7 | NA | TRBV7-9 | NA | CASSLGTRTEQYF | TGTGCCAGCAGCTTAGGAACACGGACGGAGCAGTACTTC
TRBJ1-4 | NA | TRBV28 | NA | CASSSPGRPKLFF | TGTGCCAGCAGTTCCCCGGGACGGCCCAAACTGTTTTTT
TRBJ2-4 | NA | TRBV7-9 | TRBD2 | CASSSPTSAQYF | TGTGCCAGCAGCTCCCCGACTAGCGCCCAGTACTTC
TRBJ2-3 | many | TRBV3-1 | NA | CASSQGGAFADTQYF | TGTGCCAGCAGCCAAGGGGGGGCGTTTGCAGATACGCAGTATTTT
TRBJ2-3 | many | TRBV3-1 | TRBD2 | CASSQDPPLAGGTDTQYF | TGTGCCAGCAGCCAAGATCCTCCCCTAGCGGGAGGGACAGATACGCAGTATTTT
TRBJ2-7 | many | TRBV7-2 | NA | CASSPRGNEQYF | TGTGCCAGCAGCCCACGAGGCAACGAGCAGTACTTC
TRBJ1-6 | few | TRBV25-1 | NA | CASSDQPSTGPSGSPLHF | TGTGCCAGCAGTGACCAACCCAGTACAGGGCCATCGGGTTCACCCCTCCACTTT
TRBJ1-1 | few | TRBV28 | NA | CASSLPGPWGTEAFF | TGTGCCAGCAGTTTACCCGGCCCCTGGGGCACTGAAGCTTTCTTT
TRBJ1-3 | NA | TRBV7-8 | NA | CASSNGDSGNTIYF | TGTGCCAGCAGCAACGGGGACTCTGGAAACACCATATATTTT
TRBJ1-5 | many | TRBV4-2 | TRBD1 | CASSHLAEGASNQPQHF | TGTGCCAGCAGCCACCTGGCTGAGGGGGCCAGCAATCAGCCCCAGCATTTT
TRBJ2-1 | many | TRBV14 | NA | CASSQDRGRVEFF | TGTGCCAGCAGCCAAGATCGAGGCAGGGTTGAGTTCTTC
TRBJ2-7 | NA | TRBV25-1 | NA | CASSEYSIDYEQYF | TGTGCCAGCAGTGAATATAGCATCGACTACGAGCAGTACTTC
TRBJ2-7 | few | TRBV6-2/TRBV6-3 | NA | CATGSGSRAREQYF | TGTGCCACCGGTTCTGGCTCCCGCGCACGCGAGCAGTACTTC
TRBJ1-1 | few | TRBV6-1 | NA | CASSEARRRRNTEAFF | TGTGCCAGCAGTGAAGCGCGTCGCAGACGGAACACTGAAGCTTTCTTT
TRBJ2-6 | NA | TRBV9 | NA | CASSVGATANVLTF | TGTGCCAGCAGCGTAGGTGCAACGGCCAACGTCCTGACTTTC
TRBJ2-3 | many | TRBV5-1 | NA | CASSLAGAGPTDTQYF | TGCGCCAGCAGCTTGGCCGGGGCAGGACCCACAGATACGCAGTATTTT
TRBJ2-5 | many | TRBV6-2/TRBV6-3 | NA | CASSYSTGGSETQYF | TGTGCCAGCAGTTACTCGACCGGGGGAAGCGAGACCCAGTACTTC
TRBJ2-1 | many | TRBV11-2 | NA | CASSSPPDQPYNEQFF | TGTGCCAGCAGCTCCCCCCCGGACCAGCCCTACAATGAGCAGTTCTTC
TRBJ1-1 | many | TRBV11-2 | NA | CASSLGRKNTEVFF | TGTGCCAGCAGCTTAGGACGAAAGAACACTGAAGTTTTCTTT
TRBJ1-2 | few | TRBV12-3/TRBV12-4 | NA | CASSLNGVYTF | TGTGCCAGCAGTTTGAATGGTGTCTACACCTTC
TRBJ1-5 | many | TRBV30 | NA | CAWSDRYNQPQHF | TGTGCCTGGAGTGACAGGTACAATCAGCCCCAGCATTTT
TRBJ2-1 | few | TRBV7-9 | NA | CASSLAWSNEQFF | TGTGCCAGCAGCCTAGCGTGGAGCAATGAGCAGTTCTTC
TRBJ2-6 | NA | TRBV20-1 | NA | CSARDGHSGANVLTF | TGCAGTGCTAGAGACGGACACTCTGGGGCCAACGTCCTGACTTTC
TRBJ2-7 | many | TRBV20-1 | NA | CSAPGSHEQYF | TGCAGTGCCCCCGGTTCGCACGAGCAGTACTTC
TRBJ2-7 | few | TRBV5-1 | NA | CASSARDGGYEQYF | TGCGCCAGCAGCGCCCGGGACGGGGGCTACGAGCAGTACTTC
TRBJ1-2 | NA | TRBV20-1 | TRBD1 | CSARDRLSGRGGPISYGYTF | TGCAGTGCTAGAGATCGGCTAAGTGGCAGGGGGGGCCCCATTAGCTATGGCTACACCTTC
TRBJ2-7 | NA | TRBV5-1 | TRBD2 | CASSGRTSGLLSYEQYF | TGCGCCAGCAGCGGAAGGACTAGCGGGCTCCTCTCCTACGAGCAGTACTTC